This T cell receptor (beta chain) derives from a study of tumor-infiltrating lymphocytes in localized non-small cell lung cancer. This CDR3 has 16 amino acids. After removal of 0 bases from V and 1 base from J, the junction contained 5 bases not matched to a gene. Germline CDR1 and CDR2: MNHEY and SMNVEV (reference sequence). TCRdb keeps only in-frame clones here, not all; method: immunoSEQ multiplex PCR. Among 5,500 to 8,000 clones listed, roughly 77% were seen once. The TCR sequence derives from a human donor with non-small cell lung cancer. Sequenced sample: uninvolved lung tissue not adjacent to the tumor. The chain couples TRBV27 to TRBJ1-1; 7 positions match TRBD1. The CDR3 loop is CASSLSGTVQNTEAFF. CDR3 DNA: TGTGCCAGCAGTTTATCGGGGACAGTCCAGAACACTGAAGCTTTCTTT.